The clone carrying this T cell receptor (beta chain) showed up just a few times. Germline V CDR1 and CDR2: MDHEN, SYDVKM. Trimming pared 9 bases from V and 8 bases from J, leaving 16 bases between. The CDR3 has 12 amino acids. Assay: immunoSEQ multiplex PCR; the TCRdb copy retains only in-frame clones and omits some. The table has about 68,000 clones, 70% to 80% seen once. Described time point: baseline, week 1 (first vaccination visit). Stated treatment: pre-vaccination baseline after standard-of-care therapy. This specimen belongs to a study of a mutant IDH1 vaccine in newly diagnosed glioma. Study-wide background: Males made up about 62% and females about 38% of treated patients, whose mean age was 40.4 years.

The genes are TRBV28 and TRBJ1-2, with a weak D call TRBD1 (5 bases). The starting material was PBMCs, obtained from a glioma patient treated with radiotherapy, temozolomide or both. The origin of this receptor is a man between 50 and 59 years old with glioma. CDR3 coding DNA: TGTGCCAGTGAGACAGAGGACCTGGGCTACACCTTC. Translation gives CASETEDLGYTF.